This TCR beta chain is drawn from a study of cytomegalovirus exposure and HLA in healthy donors. It was with 60 Vbeta and 13 Jbeta primers that the PCR ran. The assay was immunoSEQ multiplex PCR, and TCRdb's table has in-frame clones only and misses some. In the table there are around 150,000 clones, approximately 86% of which are singletons. V lost 1 base to trimming and J lost 4 bases; unmatched junction nucleotides: 14. Looked up from germline, CDR1 is SGHRS and CDR2 is YFSETQ. The CDR3 is 18 amino acids. This clone was counted a single time. Specimen: PBMCs. This rearrangement joins TRBV5-1 to TRBJ1-2; 9 bases are shared with TRBD1. The clonotype comes from a woman between 18 and 29 years old in good health and CMV-seronegative. The CDR3 DNA reads TGCGCCAGCAGCTTGTTGGCGGGACAGGGACAGAGAACCTATGGCTACACCTTC. Its protein product is CASSLLAGQGQRTYGYTF.